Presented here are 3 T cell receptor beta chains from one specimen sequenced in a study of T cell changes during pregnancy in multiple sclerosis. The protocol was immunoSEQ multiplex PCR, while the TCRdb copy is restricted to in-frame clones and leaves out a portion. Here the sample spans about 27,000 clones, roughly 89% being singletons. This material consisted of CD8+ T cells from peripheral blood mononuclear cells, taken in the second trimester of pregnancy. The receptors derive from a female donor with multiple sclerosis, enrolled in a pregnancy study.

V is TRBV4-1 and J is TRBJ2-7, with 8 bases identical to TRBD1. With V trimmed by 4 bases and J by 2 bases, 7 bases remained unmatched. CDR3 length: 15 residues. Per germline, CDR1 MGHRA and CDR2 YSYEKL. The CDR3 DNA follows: TGCGCCAGCAGCCCCACCGGGACAGGAGCCTACGAGCAGTACTTC. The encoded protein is CASSPTGTGAYEQYF.

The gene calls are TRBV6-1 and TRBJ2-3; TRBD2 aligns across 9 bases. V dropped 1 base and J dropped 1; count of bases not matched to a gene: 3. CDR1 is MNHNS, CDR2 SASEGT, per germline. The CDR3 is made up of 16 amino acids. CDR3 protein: CASSEDSGSGTDTQYF. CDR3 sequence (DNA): TGTGCCAGCAGTGAAGATAGCGGGAGCGGCACAGATACGCAGTATTTT.

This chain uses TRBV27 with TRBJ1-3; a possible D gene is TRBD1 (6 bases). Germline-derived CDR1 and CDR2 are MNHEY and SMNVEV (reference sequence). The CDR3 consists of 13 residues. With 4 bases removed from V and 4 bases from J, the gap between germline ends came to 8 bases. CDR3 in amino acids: CASSSGQGNTIYF. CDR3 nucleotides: TGTGCCAGCAGTTCCGGACAGGGAAACACCATATATTTT.